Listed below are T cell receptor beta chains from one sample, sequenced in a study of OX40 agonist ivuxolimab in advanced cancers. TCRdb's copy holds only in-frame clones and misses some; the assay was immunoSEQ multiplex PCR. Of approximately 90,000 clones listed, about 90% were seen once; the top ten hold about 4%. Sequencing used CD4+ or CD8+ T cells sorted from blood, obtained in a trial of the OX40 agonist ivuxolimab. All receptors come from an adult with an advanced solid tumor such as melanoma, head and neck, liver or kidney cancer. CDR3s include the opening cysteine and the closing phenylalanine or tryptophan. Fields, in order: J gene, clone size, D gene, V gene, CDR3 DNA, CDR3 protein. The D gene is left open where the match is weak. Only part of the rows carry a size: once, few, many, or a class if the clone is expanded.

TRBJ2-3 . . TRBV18 TGTGCCAGCTCACCTTTGGCGGGGCTTCAGACAGATACGCAGTATTTT CASSPLAGLQTDTQYF
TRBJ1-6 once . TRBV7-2 TGTGCCAGCAGCCCCAGGACTTATTCACCCCTCCACTTT CASSPRTYSPLHF
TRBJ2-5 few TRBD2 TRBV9 TGTGCCAGCAGCCCATCCGGGACTAGCGAGGAGACCCAGTACTTC CASSPSGTSEETQYF
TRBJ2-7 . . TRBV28 TGTGCCAGCTCTATTAAGGGCGAGCAGTACTTC CASSIKGEQYF
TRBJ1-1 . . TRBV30 TGTGCCTGGATTGGGGGATGGGCTCAAGCTGAAGCTTTCTTT CAWIGGWAQAEAFF
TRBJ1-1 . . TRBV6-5 TGTGCCAGCAGAGGGGCGGTGAACACTGAAGCTTTCTTT CASRGAVNTEAFF
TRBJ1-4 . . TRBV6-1 TGTGCCAGCAGCTCGGACAGCCTTAATGAAAAACTGTTTTTT CASSSDSLNEKLFF
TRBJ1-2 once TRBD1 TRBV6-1 TGTGCCAGCACCGAGGGCAGGGGGTACTATGGCTACACCTTC CASTEGRGYYGYTF
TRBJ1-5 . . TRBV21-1 TGTGCCAGCAGCCCCCCAGCCGGAGGGGGGAATTCTCAGCCCCAGCATTTT CASSPPAGGGNSQPQHF
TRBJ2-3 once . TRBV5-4 TGTGCCAGCAGCTTGGGACAGAGCACAGATACGCAGTATTTT CASSLGQSTDTQYF
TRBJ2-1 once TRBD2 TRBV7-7 TGTGCTAGCAGCTTACGTAGCGGGAGCTCCTACAATGAGCAGTTCTTC CASSLRSGSSYNEQFF
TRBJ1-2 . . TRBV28 TGTGCCAGCAGTCCTCCGGGAGGCTACACCTTC CASSPPGGYTF
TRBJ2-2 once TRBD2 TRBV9 TGTGCCAGCAGCCCCCGATTGCGGGAGGTTGCTGGGGAGCTGTTTTTT CASSPRLREVAGELFF
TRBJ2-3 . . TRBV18 TGTGCCAGCTCACCATTGCCTGCTAGCACAGATACGCAGTATTTT CASSPLPASTDTQYF
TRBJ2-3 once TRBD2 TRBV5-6 TGTGCCAGCAGCAAAGGACTAGCGGGAGTCTTAGATACGCAGTATTTT CASSKGLAGVLDTQYF
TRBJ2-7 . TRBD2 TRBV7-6 TGTGCCAGCAGCTTAGAGCTAAACGGGAGGGCTTACGAGCAGTACTTC CASSLELNGRAYEQYF
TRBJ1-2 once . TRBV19 TGTGCCAGTAGGCAACAGGGTGGCTATGGCTACACCTTC CASRQQGGYGYTF
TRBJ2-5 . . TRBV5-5 TGTGCCAGCAGCGACGAGTGGCGCAGAAAAGAGACCCAGTACTTC CASSDEWRRKETQYF
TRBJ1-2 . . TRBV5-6 TGTGCCAGCAGCTTGTGGGAGGGAGGCTACACCTTC CASSLWEGGYTF
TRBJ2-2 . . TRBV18 TGTGCCAGCTCACCACCGTGGGACACCGGGGAGCTGTTTTTT CASSPPWDTGELFF
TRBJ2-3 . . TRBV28 TGTGCCAGCAGTTTTGGGCAGGACAGCACAGATACGCAGTATTTT CASSFGQDSTDTQYF
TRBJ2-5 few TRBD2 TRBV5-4 TGTGCCAGCAGCAAAGATATAGCGGGAGAGGGTGAGACCCAGTACTTC CASSKDIAGEGETQYF
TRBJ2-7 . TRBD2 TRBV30 TGTGCCTGGAGCGCCGGGACTAGCGCCATTTTCGAGCAGTACTTC CAWSAGTSAIFEQYF
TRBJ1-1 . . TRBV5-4 TGTGCCAGCAGCACCAGACAGGATTTGAACACTGAAGCTTTCTTT CASSTRQDLNTEAFF
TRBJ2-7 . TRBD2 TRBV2 TGTGCCAGCAGTGAATGGGGACTAACCTACGAGCAGTACTTC CASSEWGLTYEQYF
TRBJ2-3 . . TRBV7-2 TGTGCCAGCAGCTTAGTCCAGGCCTCCCATACGCAGTATTTT CASSLVQASHTQYF
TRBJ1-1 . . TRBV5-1 TGCGCCAGCAGCTTGGGCCGGTTACAGGACTCGAACACTGAAGCTTTCTTT CASSLGRLQDSNTEAFF
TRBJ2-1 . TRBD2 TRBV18 TGTGCCAGCTCACCACCCCTAGGACTAGCGGGGAGGACGCAGTTCTTC CASSPPLGLAGRTQFF
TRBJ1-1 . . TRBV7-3 TGTGCCAGCAGCTTAGGGTCAGGCGAACGAGCTTTCTTT CASSLGSGERAFF
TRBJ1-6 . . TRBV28 TGTGCCAGCAGGAGACAGGTTAACTCACCCCTCCACTTT CASRRQVNSPLHF
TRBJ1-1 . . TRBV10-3 TGTGCCATCAGTGGGGACCGGCTGGTAGCTTTCTTT CAISGDRLVAFF
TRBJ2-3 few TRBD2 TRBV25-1 TGTGCCAGCACCCCGGGACTAGCGGGAACAGATACGCAGTATTTT CASTPGLAGTDTQYF
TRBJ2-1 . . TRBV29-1 TGCAGCGTTGAACCGGGAGTGTCCTACAATGAGCAGTTCTTC CSVEPGVSYNEQFF
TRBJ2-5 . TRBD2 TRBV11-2 TGTGCCAGCAGCTCCCTTGGGAGGGCGGAAGAGACCCAGTACTTC CASSSLGRAEETQYF
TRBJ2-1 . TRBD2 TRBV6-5 TGTGCCAGCAAAAGAGCGGGAGGATCCTACAATGAGCAGTTCTTC CASKRAGGSYNEQFF
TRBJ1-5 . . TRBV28 TGTGCCAGCAGTCGTGGGGGGGGATCGCAGCCCCAGCATTTT CASSRGGGSQPQHF